This T cell receptor beta chain is drawn from a study of shared clonotypes between healthy human individuals. CDR1 and CDR2 (germline): LNHNV, YYDKDF (reference sequence). The CDR3 sequence is 16 residues long. Between the trimmed V and J ends, which lost 2 bases and 0 bases, there was a span of 10 bases. Some clones are missing from TCRdb's copy, which holds only in-frame ones; the method was immunoSEQ multiplex PCR. The sample yields over a million clones, about 74% seen once. V usage is TRBV15 and J usage is TRBJ1-4; D remains unclear. The TCR sequence derives from a man aged 18-30 years in good health. Sequences were obtained from memory CD4+ T cells sorted from blood. As to subset: CD45RA-negative fraction. In nucleotides, the CDR3 is TGTGCCACCAGCAGACAAACCCCTGCAACTAATGAAAAACTGTTTTTT. As protein: CATSRQTPATNEKLFF.